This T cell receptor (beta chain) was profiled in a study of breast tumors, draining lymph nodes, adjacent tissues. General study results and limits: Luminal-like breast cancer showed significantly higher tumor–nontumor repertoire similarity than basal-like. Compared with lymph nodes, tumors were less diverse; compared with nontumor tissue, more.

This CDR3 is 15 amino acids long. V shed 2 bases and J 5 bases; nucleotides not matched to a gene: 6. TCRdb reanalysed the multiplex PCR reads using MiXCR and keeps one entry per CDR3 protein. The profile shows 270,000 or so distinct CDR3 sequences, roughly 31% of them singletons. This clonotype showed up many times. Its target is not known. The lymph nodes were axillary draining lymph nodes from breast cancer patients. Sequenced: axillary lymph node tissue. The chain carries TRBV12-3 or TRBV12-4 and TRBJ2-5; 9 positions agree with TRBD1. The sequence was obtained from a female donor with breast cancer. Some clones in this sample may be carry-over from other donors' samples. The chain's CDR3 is CASSLMGQGGETQYF. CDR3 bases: TGTGCCAGCAGTTTAATGGGACAGGGAGGGGAGACCCAGTACTTC.